Below are 4 T cell receptor beta chains sequenced from a single sample in a study of CD8 T cells in ankylosing spondylitis. TCRdb reprocessed the 5' RACE reads via MiXCR and lists one record per CDR3 protein. This sample carries 500,000 or so distinct CDR3 sequences, approximately 5% of them seen once, and the ten largest clones take around 3.5%. Their cognate antigens are unknown. The study, taken as a whole, reports: What appeared characteristic of ankylosing spondylitis blood was a TCR beta motif of 7 or 8 highly homologous variants.

The sequenced material came from blood, either unsorted or a sorted T cell fraction (not recorded which). These receptor sequences come from a male donor with ankylosing spondylitis.

This clonotype was seen only a few times. J is TRBJ2-3 and V is TRBV20-1, with 11 bases identical to TRBD2. This CDR3 has 16 residues. CDR1 DFQATT and CDR2 SNEGSKA come from the germline V gene (reference sequence). Germline trimming cut 6 bases from V and 4 bases from J; bases unmatched to any gene: 12. The CDR3 reads CSAPRLAGGGADTQYF. The CDR3 coding sequence is TGCAGTGCCCCCCGGCTAGCGGGAGGTGGTGCAGATACGCAGTATTTT.

This clonotype has more than one count but fewer than ten. The V call is TRBV12-3 or TRBV12-4, the J call TRBJ2-2; 8 bases fit TRBD2. The CDR3 has 19 amino acids. V gave up 8 bases and J gave up 7 bases; unmatched junction bases: 24. In nucleotides, the CDR3 is TGTGCCAGCTGTCCCGAAGGACCGGGACTAGGTAGTTTTAACGGGGAGCTGTTTTTT. This codes for CASCPEGPGLGSFNGELFF.

Points on this clonotype: A much larger clone sits a single nucleotide away, making a read error possible. The V gene is TRBV7-2, the J gene TRBJ1-1; 10 bases are shared with TRBD1. The junction had 7 bases not matched to a gene; V was cut back by 6 bases and J by 0 bases. Germline V lookup: CDR1 SGHTA, CDR2 FQGNSA. The CDR3 is made up of 16 amino acids. CDR3 sequence: CASRQDRGRVNTEAFF. The CDR3 DNA reads as TGTGCCAGCAGACAAGACAGGGGGCGTGTGAACACTGAAGCTTTCTTT.

Many counts were recorded for this clonotype. This chain joins TRBV15 and TRBJ1-1, with D perhaps matching TRBD1 (6 bases). The germline gives CDR1 LNHNV, CDR2 YYDKDF (reference sequence). Trimming took off 1 base at V and 5 bases at J, with 11 bases between the two ends. The CDR3 totals 14 residues. The CDR3 coding sequence is TGTGCCACCAGCAGAGGGGGGGCCGGGACTGAAGCTTTCTTT. Translating gives CATSRGGAGTEAFF.